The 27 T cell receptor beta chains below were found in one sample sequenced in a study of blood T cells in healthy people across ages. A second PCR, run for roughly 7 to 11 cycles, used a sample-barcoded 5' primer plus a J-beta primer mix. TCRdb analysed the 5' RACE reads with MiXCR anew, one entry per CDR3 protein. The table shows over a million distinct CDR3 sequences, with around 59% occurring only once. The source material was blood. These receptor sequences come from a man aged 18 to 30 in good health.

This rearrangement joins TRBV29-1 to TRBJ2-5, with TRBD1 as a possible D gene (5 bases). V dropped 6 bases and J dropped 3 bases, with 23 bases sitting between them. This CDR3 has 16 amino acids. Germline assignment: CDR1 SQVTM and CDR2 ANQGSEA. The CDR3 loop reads CSVDIEPSRKEETQYF. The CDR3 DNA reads TGCAGCGTGGACATTGAACCCAGCAGGAAAGAAGAGACCCAGTACTTC.

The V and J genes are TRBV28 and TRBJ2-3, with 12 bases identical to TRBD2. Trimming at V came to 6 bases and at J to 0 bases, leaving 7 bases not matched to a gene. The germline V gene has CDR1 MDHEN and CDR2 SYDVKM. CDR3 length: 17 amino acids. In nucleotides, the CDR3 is TGTGCCAGCAGAATACTAGCGGGGGGAGATAGCACAGATACGCAGTATTTT. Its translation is CASRILAGGDSTDTQYF.

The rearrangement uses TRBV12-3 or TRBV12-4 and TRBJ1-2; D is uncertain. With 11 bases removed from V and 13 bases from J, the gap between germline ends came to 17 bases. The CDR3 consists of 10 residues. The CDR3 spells CAVGVAALTF. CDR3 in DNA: TGTGCCGTCGGGGTGGCTGCCCTCACCTTC.

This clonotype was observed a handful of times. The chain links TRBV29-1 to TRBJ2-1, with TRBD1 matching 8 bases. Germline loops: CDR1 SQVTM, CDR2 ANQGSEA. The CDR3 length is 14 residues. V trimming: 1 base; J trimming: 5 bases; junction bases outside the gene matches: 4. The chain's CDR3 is CSVEGTGLNNEQFF. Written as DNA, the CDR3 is TGCAGCGTTGAAGGGACAGGGTTAAACAATGAGCAGTTCTTC.

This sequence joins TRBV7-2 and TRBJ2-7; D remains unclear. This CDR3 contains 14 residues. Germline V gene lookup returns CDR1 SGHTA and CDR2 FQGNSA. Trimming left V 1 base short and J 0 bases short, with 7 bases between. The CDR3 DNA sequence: TGTGCCAGCAGCTTAGGATGGGCCTCCTACGAGCAGTACTTC. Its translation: CASSLGWASYEQYF.

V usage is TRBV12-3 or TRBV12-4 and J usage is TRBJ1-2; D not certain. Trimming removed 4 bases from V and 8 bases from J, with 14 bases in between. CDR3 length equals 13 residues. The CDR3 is CASSSDPYGGYTF. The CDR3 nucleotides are TGTGCCAGCAGTTCCGACCCTTATGGAGGCTACACCTTC.

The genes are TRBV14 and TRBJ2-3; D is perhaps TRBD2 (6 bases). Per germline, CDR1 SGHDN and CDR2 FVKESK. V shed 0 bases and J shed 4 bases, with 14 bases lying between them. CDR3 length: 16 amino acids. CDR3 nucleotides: TGTGCCAGCAGCCAAGATGTAGCGGAGGGAGCAGATACGCAGTATTTT. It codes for CASSQDVAEGADTQYF.

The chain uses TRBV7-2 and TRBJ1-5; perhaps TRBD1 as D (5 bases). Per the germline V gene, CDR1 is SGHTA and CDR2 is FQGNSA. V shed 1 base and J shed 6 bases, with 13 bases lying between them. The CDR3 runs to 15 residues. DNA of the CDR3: TGTGCCAGCAGCTTAGTCCAGGGACCAAGTCAGCCCCAGCATTTT. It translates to CASSLVQGPSQPQHF.

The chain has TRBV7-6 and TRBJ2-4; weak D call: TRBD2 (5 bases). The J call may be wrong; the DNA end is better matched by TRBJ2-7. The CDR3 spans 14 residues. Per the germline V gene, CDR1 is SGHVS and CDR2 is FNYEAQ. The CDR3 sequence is CASSLRATWHEQYF. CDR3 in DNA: TGTGCCAGCAGCTTGCGGGCAACGTGGCACGAGCAGTACTTC.

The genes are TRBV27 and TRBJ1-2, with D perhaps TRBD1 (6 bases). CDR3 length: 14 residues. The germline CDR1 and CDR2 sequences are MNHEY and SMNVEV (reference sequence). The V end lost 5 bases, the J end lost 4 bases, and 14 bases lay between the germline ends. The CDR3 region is CASSPTDRFYGYTF. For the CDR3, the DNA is TGTGCCAGCAGTCCCACAGACAGGTTCTATGGCTACACCTTC.

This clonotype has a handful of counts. CDR3 sequence (DNA): TGCAGCGTTGTTGGACTAGGAAGCACAGATACGCAGTATTTT. Its translation: CSVVGLGSTDTQYF. V gene TRBV29-1 combines with J gene TRBJ2-3; TRBD2 matches at 7 bases. Germline V gene sequence: CDR1 SQVTM, CDR2 ANQGSEA. The CDR3 has 14 amino acids. V was clipped by 4 bases and J by 0 bases; unmatched bases: 4.

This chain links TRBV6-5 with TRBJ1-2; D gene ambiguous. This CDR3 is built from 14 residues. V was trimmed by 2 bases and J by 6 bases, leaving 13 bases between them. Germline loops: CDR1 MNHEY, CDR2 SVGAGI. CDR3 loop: CASSYGVQGNGYTF. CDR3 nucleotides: TGTGCCAGCAGTTACGGTGTTCAAGGGAATGGCTACACCTTC.

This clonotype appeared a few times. The CDR3 DNA reads as TGCAGCGTTCTGAAGAGTGAGACCCAGTACTTC. Protein product: CSVLKSETQYF. This rearrangement joins TRBV29-1 to TRBJ2-5; D is unresolved. The V gene's germline CDR1 is SQVTM and CDR2 ANQGSEA. Trimming took off 5 bases at V and 5 bases at J, with 9 bases between the two ends. The CDR3 has 11 residues.

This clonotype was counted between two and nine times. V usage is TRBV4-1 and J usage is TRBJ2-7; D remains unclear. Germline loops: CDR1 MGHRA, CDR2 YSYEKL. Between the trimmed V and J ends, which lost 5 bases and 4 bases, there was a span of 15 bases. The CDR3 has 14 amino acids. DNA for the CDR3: TGCGCCAGCAGCGCGGCGACGGCCGGGTACGAGCAGTACTTC. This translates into CASSAATAGYEQYF.

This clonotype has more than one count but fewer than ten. The CDR3 DNA reads as TGTGCCAGCAGTTACGCAAGCGGGACAGGGAACCCCTACGAGCAGTACTTC. It yields the protein CASSYASGTGNPYEQYF. This chain joins TRBV6-5 and TRBJ2-7, with 9 positions matching TRBD1. Trimming cost V 2 bases and J 2 bases; bases outside gene matches: 10. The germline V gene encodes CDR1 MNHEY and CDR2 SVGAGI. CDR3 size: 17 residues.

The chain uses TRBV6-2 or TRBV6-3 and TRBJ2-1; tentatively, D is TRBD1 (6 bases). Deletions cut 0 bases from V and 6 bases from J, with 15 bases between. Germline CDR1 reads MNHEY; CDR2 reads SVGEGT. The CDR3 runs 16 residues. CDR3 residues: CASSYSPVTGPNEQFF. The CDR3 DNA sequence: TGTGCCAGCAGTTACTCCCCTGTAACAGGGCCCAATGAGCAGTTCTTC.

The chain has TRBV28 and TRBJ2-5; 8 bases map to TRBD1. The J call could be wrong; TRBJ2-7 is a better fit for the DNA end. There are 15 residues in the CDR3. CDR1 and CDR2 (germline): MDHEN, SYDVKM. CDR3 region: CASSLRTGRTYEQYF. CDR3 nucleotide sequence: TGTGCCAGCAGTTTACGGACAGGGAGGACCTACGAGCAGTACTTC.

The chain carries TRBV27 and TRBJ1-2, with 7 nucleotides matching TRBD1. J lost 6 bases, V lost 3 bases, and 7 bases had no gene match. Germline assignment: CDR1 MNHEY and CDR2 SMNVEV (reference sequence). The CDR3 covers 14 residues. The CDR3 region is CASSLTGSLDGYTF. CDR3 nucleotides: TGTGCCAGCAGTTTGACAGGGTCCCTTGATGGCTACACCTTC.

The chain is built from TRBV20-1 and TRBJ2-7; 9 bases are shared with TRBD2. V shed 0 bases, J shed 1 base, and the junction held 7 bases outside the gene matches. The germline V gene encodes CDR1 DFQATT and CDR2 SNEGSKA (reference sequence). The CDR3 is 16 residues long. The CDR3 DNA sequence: TGCAGTGCTAGAGATTCAAGACTAGCGGCTTCCTACGAGCAGTACTTC. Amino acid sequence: CSARDSRLAASYEQYF.

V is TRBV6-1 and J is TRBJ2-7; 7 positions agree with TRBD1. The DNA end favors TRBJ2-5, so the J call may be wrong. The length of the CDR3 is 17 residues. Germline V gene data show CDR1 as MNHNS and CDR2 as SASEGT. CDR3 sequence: CASSEWGLAGGPETQYF. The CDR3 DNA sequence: TGTGCCAGCAGTGAATGGGGGCTAGCAGGGGGTCCAGAGACCCAGTACTTC.

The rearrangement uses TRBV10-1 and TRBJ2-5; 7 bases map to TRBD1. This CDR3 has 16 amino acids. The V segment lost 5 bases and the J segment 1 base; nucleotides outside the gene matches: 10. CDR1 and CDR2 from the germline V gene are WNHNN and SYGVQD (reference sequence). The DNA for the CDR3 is TGCGCCAGCAGTTCCAGGACAGGCCCGATCCAAGAGACCCAGTACTTC. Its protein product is CASSSRTGPIQETQYF.

CDR3 nucleotides: TGCGCCAGCAGCCCAGGAGCGGCCCTCTACGAGCAGTACTTC. Protein: CASSPGAALYEQYF. The chain employs TRBV5-1 and TRBJ2-7, with D possibly being TRBD2 (5 bases). The CDR3 is 14 amino acids. Between the trimmed V and J ends, which lost 4 bases and 3 bases, there was a span of 14 bases. Germline V gene sequence: CDR1 SGHRS, CDR2 YFSETQ.

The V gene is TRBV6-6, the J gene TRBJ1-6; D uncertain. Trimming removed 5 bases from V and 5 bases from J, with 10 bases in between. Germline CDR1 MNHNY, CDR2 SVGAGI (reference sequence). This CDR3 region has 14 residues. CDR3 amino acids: CASSPPANNSPLHF. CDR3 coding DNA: TGTGCCAGCAGTCCTCCTGCAAATAATTCACCCCTCCACTTT.

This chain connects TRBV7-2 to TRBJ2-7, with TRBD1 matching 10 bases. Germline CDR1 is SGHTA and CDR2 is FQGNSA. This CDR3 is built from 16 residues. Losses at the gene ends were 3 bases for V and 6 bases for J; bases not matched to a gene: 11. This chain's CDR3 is CASSFDRQGAAFEQYF. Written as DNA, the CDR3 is TGTGCCAGCAGCTTTGATCGACAGGGGGCTGCATTCGAGCAGTACTTC.

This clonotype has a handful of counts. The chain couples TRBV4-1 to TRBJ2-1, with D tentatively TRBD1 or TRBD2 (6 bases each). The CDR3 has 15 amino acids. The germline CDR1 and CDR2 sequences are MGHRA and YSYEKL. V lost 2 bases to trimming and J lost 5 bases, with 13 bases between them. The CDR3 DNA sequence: TGCGCCAGCAGCCAATCTAGGGGGGCACACAATGAGCAGTTCTTC. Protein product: CASSQSRGAHNEQFF.

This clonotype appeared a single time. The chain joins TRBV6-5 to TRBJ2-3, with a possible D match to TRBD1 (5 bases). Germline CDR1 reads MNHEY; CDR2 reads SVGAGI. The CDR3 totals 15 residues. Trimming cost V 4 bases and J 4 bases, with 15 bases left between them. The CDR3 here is CASSSNTGSPDTQYF. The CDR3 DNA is TGTGCCAGCAGTTCTAATACAGGCTCACCAGATACGCAGTATTTT.

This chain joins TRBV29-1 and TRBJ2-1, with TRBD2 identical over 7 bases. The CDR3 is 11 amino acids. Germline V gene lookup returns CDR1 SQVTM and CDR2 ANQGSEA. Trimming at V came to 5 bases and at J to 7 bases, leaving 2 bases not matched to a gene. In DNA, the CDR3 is TGCAGCGTTCTGCGGGGGAATGAGCAGTTCTTC. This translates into CSVLRGNEQFF.